Below, 29 T cell receptor beta chains from the same sample are listed, as sequenced in a study of blood T cell repertoires in COVID-19 (dated by TCRdb to 2020 to 2022). Receptors were amplified or captured by the immunoSEQ multiplex PCR assay. The source is immuneACCESS, and TCRdb retained only in-frame sequences with V and J called. Part of the clones is not carried over; for the studies checked, unresolved V genes explain less than half of this, and the remainder is unexplained. The sample table lists about 58,000 clones, approximately 89% of them with a count of one. Jointly, the top ten make up about 13% of the sample. Sequences were obtained from peripheral blood. These receptors were collected from an older woman with active COVID-19.

This chain links TRBV12-5 with TRBJ2-1, with D hard to call. The CDR3 is 11 amino acids. The V gene's germline CDR1 is LGHNT and CDR2 FRNRAP. Trimming pared 2 bases from V and 7 bases from J, leaving 3 bases between. The CDR3 DNA is TGTGCTAGTGGTTTGCAGAATGAGCAGTTCTTC. Translated: CASGLQNEQFF.

The chain joins TRBV5-5 to TRBJ1-2; the match to TRBD1 covers 8 bases. CDR1 and CDR2 from the germline V gene are SGHKS and YYEKEE (reference sequence). J lost 3 bases, V lost 10 bases, and 5 bases had no gene match. The CDR3 loop spans 12 amino acids. The CDR3 DNA reads as TGTGCCTCACAGGGGGTAGACTATGGCTACACCTTC. This sequence encodes CASQGVDYGYTF. The full variable domain, with the rest looked up from reference TRBV5-5 and TRBJ1-2, is DAGVTQSPTHLIKTRGQQVTLRCSPISGHKSVSWYQQVLGQGPQFIFQYYEKEERGRGNFPDRFSARQFPNYSSELNVNALLLGDSALYLCASQGVDYGYTFGSGTRLTVV.

This clone was seen once. The chain recombines TRBV28 with TRBJ1-2; D not resolved. The ends were cut back, 1 base at V and 3 bases at J, with 9 bases in the middle. The germline V gene has CDR1 MDHEN and CDR2 SYDVKM. There are 14 residues in the CDR3. In nucleotides, the CDR3 is TGTGCCAGCAGTTTATTGGCACCTTACTATGGCTACACCTTC. This encodes CASSLLAPYYGYTF.

This sequence joins TRBV5-1 and TRBJ2-7, with TRBD1 matching over 7 bases. CDR3 length: 15 amino acids. Unmatched junction bases numbered 8, after V lost 0 bases and J lost 5 bases. Germline V gives CDR1 SGHRS, CDR2 YFSETQ. The CDR3 nucleotides are TGCGCCAGCAGCTTGGAGGGGGCGAATCAGAACGAGCAGTACTTC. Translation: CASSLEGANQNEQYF. Full variable domain (outside the CDR3, taken from reference TRBV5-1 and TRBJ2-7): KAGVTQTPRYLIKTRGQQVTLSCSPISGHRSVSWYQQTPGQGLQFLFEYFSETQRNKGNFPGRFSGRQFSNSRSEMNVSTLELGDSALYLCASSLEGANQNEQYFGPGTRLTVT.

This rearrangement joins TRBV6-6 to TRBJ2-7, with D maybe TRBD2 (5 bases). This CDR3 spans 13 amino acids. V lost 2 bases, J lost 3 bases, and 8 bases lay in between. Germline V gene data show CDR1 as MNHNY and CDR2 as SVGAGI (reference sequence). The CDR3: CASSYVGVYEQYF. The CDR3 nucleotides are TGTGCCAGCAGTTACGTGGGAGTCTACGAGCAGTACTTC.

The rearrangement joins TRBV15 to TRBJ2-3; 7 nucleotides match TRBD1. The CDR3 covers 15 residues. CDR1 and CDR2 from the germline V gene are LNHNV and YYDKDF (reference sequence). Losses at the gene ends were 5 bases for V and 4 bases for J; bases not matched to a gene: 9. The CDR3 is CATSYTTGYSDTQYF. The CDR3 DNA reads as TGTGCCACCAGCTATACGACAGGGTATTCAGATACGCAGTATTTT.

V and J are TRBV9 and TRBJ2-3; TRBD2 matches at 10 bases. Trimming took 0 bases from V and 5 from J; bases not matched to a gene: 6. Germline assignment: CDR1 SGDLS and CDR2 YYNGEE. CDR3 length: 16 residues. CDR3 bases: TGTGCCAGCAGCGTAGCCAGCGGGGGGGCCTTAGATACGCAGTATTTT. It is translated as CASSVASGGALDTQYF. The complete variable domain, with remaining parts taken from reference TRBV9 and TRBJ2-3, reads DSGVTQTPKHLITATGQRVTLRCSPRSGDLSVYWYQQSLDQGLQFLIQYYNGEERAKGNILERFSAQQFPDLHSELNLSSLELGDSALYFCASSVASGGALDTQYFGPGTRLTVL.

V gene TRBV10-3 combines with J gene TRBJ1-4; maybe TRBD1 (5 bases). Germline values: CDR1 ENHRY, CDR2 SYGVKD. The CDR3 has 13 residues. V lost 4 bases to trimming and J lost 7 bases, with 10 bases between them. Here the CDR3 reads CAISVGGGEKLFF. CDR3 in DNA: TGTGCCATCAGTGTGGGGGGGGGTGAAAAACTGTTTTTT.

The rearrangement links TRBV19 to TRBJ1-1, with D perhaps matching TRBD1 (5 bases). The V gene lost 3 bases and the J gene lost 4 bases, with 15 bases spanning the gap. The CDR3 totals 15 residues. From germline, CDR1 is LNHDA and CDR2 SQIVND (reference sequence). The CDR3 loop reads CASSIEGRGSTEAFF. The CDR3 nucleotides are TGTGCCAGTAGTATTGAGGGTCGGGGGAGCACTGAAGCTTTCTTT.

The genes are TRBV15 and TRBJ2-7; D not resolved. Germline V gene data show CDR1 as LNHNV and CDR2 as YYDKDF (reference sequence). V lost 0 bases and J lost 4, with 7 bases in between. This CDR3 has 13 residues. CDR3 region: CATSRDPSYEQYF. The CDR3 coding sequence is TGTGCCACCAGCAGAGATCCCTCTTACGAGCAGTACTTC.

The chain has TRBV10-3 and TRBJ1-1, with 10 bases lining up with TRBD1. The trim removed 8 bases at V and 2 bases at J, leaving 5 bases unmatched. The germline V gene has CDR1 ENHRY and CDR2 SYGVKD. The CDR3 has 14 amino acids. This CDR3 reads CAIRDRGSNTEAFF. CDR3 bases: TGTGCCATCCGGGACAGGGGAAGCAACACTGAAGCTTTCTTT.

This chain joins TRBV5-6 and TRBJ1-2; D is uncertain. The CDR3 is made up of 17 amino acids. CDR1 and CDR2 from the germline V gene are SGHDT and YYEEEE. The V gene lost 0 bases and the J gene lost 4 bases, with 19 bases spanning the gap. The DNA for the CDR3 is TGTGCCAGCAGCTTGGAAACGGCCGGGGTAGCTGTCTATGGCTACACCTTC. This sequence encodes CASSLETAGVAVYGYTF.

CDR3 residues: CASSPFDRAPYEQYF. DNA of the CDR3: TGTGCCAGCTCACCTTTCGACAGGGCTCCCTACGAGCAGTACTTC. J is TRBJ2-7 and V is TRBV18; TRBD1 agrees at 7 bases. Germline V lookup: CDR1 KGHSH, CDR2 LQKENI. V dropped 3 bases and J dropped 2; count of bases not matched to a gene: 7. The CDR3 is 15 amino acids.

This clone has only one observation. The chain has TRBV18 and TRBJ1-1; perhaps TRBD1 as D (6 bases). The CDR3 runs to 15 residues. V dropped 3 bases and J dropped 4 bases, with 15 bases sitting between them. CDR1 is KGHSH, CDR2 LQKENI, per germline. CDR3 DNA sequence: TGTGCCAGCTCACCTCCGACAGGTCTGGTCACTGAAGCTTTCTTT. Its protein product is CASSPPTGLVTEAFF.

The gene calls are TRBV6-1 and TRBJ1-5; D gene ambiguous. The CDR3 is 14 residues long. In germline, CDR1 is MNHNS, CDR2 SASEGT. The V and J ends lost 3 bases and 6 bases respectively, with 12 bases between them. In DNA form, the CDR3 reads TGTGCCAGCAGTGAGACGGGAAGAGGTCAGCCCCAGCATTTT. This encodes CASSETGRGQPQHF.

This chain uses TRBV9 with TRBJ2-7; 7 positions match TRBD1. Germline lookup yields CDR1 SGDLS and CDR2 YYNGEE. The CDR3 runs 15 residues. The V segment lost 0 bases and the J segment 4 bases; nucleotides outside the gene matches: 7. The CDR3 DNA is TGTGCCAGCAGCGTAGGGGGGACAGCCGGATACGAGCAGTACTTC. Translation: CASSVGGTAGYEQYF.

V usage is TRBV4-1 and J usage is TRBJ2-1, with a weak D call TRBD1 (6 bases). The V and J ends lost 3 bases and 3 bases respectively, with 12 bases between them. The CDR3 length is 15 residues. Germline CDR1 MGHRA, CDR2 YSYEKL. CDR3 nucleotides: TGCGCCAGCAGCCACGAGGCAGGGGACTACAATGAGCAGTTCTTC. Translated, it gives CASSHEAGDYNEQFF.

This clone appeared a few times. The chain combines TRBV11-1 with TRBJ1-2; weak D call: TRBD1 (6 bases). Germline V lookup: CDR1 SGHAT, CDR2 FQDESV (reference sequence). The V gene lost 5 bases and the J gene lost 6 bases, with 10 bases spanning the gap. The CDR3 runs to 12 residues. Written as DNA, the CDR3 is TGTGCCAGCAGCCTATACAGGGATGGCTACACCTTC. It encodes CASSLYRDGYTF.

With regard to this clone: At one end the junction does not follow the germline gene, possibly because of a read error. The chain combines TRBV7-7 with TRBJ2-5; the D gene is possibly TRBD2 (6 bases). From germline, CDR1 is SSHAT and CDR2 FNYEAQ (reference sequence). CDR3 length: 14 amino acids. The CDR3 DNA reads TGTGCTAGCAGCTTACCGGGGGAGGCGAAGACCCAGTACTTC. It specifies CASSLPGEAKTQYF.

The chain recombines TRBV18 with TRBJ1-5, with 12 bases aligning to TRBD1. Germline V gene sequence: CDR1 KGHSH, CDR2 LQKENI. The CDR3 length is 16 residues. V shed 1 base and J 7 bases; nucleotides not matched to a gene: 5. The CDR3 bases are TGTGCCAGCTCACCACTGGGACAGGGGGCAGGACAGCCCCAGCATTTT. As protein: CASSPLGQGAGQPQHF.

V gene TRBV2 combines with J gene TRBJ1-2, with D possibly being TRBD1 (5 bases). The CDR3 is 15 amino acids. From germline, CDR1 is SNHLY and CDR2 FYNNEI. V dropped 2 bases and J dropped 8 bases, with 18 bases sitting between them. CDR3 in DNA: TGTGCCAGCAGTGAAAGCCAGGGAGGCATGGTCGGCTACACCTTC. Protein sequence: CASSESQGGMVGYTF.

This rearrangement joins TRBV5-4 to TRBJ2-2, with D unclear. This CDR3 is built from 13 residues. Trimming cost V 5 bases and J 7 bases, with 12 bases left between them. Germline V lookup: CDR1 SGHNT, CDR2 YYREEE (reference sequence). CDR3 in amino acids: CASSEVTFGELFF. CDR3 in DNA: TGTGCCAGCAGTGAGGTGACCTTCGGGGAGCTGTTTTTT.

The J gene is TRBJ2-7, the V gene TRBV5-8, with a weak D call TRBD2 (5 bases). The CDR3 has 14 residues. The germline CDR1 and CDR2 sequences are SGHTS and YDEGEE. The V gene lost 0 bases and the J gene lost 6 bases, with 13 bases spanning the gap. CDR3 sequence (DNA): TGTGCCAGCAGCTTGGGGCAACTAGGTGGCGAGCAGTACTTC. Its protein is CASSLGQLGGEQYF.

The chain combines TRBV5-8 with TRBJ1-3, with D tentatively TRBD1 (5 bases). V was pared by 5 bases and J by 2 bases, with 8 bases between. CDR1 and CDR2 (germline): SGHTS, YDEGEE. There are 13 residues in the CDR3. CDR3 loop: CASRVGAGNTIYF. The CDR3, as DNA: TGTGCCAGCAGGGTAGGGGCTGGAAACACCATATATTTT. Full variable domain (outside the CDR3, taken from reference TRBV5-8 and TRBJ1-3): EAGVTQSPTHLIKTRGQQATLRCSPISGHTSVYWYQQALGLGLQFLLWYDEGEERNRGNFPPRFSGRQFPNYSSELNVNALELEDSALYLCASRVGAGNTIYFGEGSWLTVV.

Only one count was recorded for this clone. The chain has TRBV6-5 and TRBJ1-1, with a tentative D call TRBD1 (5 bases). The CDR3 consists of 11 residues. Germline loops: CDR1 MNHEY, CDR2 SVGAGI. V lost 11 bases and J lost 11, with 18 bases in between. CDR3 residues: CACQGISGAFF. DNA of the CDR3: TGTGCCTGTCAAGGGATATCAGGGGCTTTCTTT.

The rearrangement links TRBV11-2 to TRBJ2-1; the D is unclear. The CDR3 length is 15 residues. Germline assignment: CDR1 SGHAT and CDR2 FQNNGV. V lost 1 base to trimming and J lost 6 bases, with 13 bases between them. The CDR3: CASSLGLGFINEQFF. CDR3 DNA: TGTGCCAGCAGCTTAGGGCTAGGTTTCATCAATGAGCAGTTCTTC.

This chain joins TRBV9 and TRBJ2-1; maybe TRBD2 (6 bases). Germline V gives CDR1 SGDLS, CDR2 YYNGEE. The CDR3 covers 16 residues. Trimming stripped 0 bases from V and 1 base from J, with 11 bases between. The CDR3 DNA reads as TGTGCCAGCAGCGTAGACGGGAGCCCATCCTACAATGAGCAGTTCTTC. Translated, it gives CASSVDGSPSYNEQFF.

The chain couples TRBV5-5 to TRBJ1-1, with D possibly matching TRBD1 (5 bases). V was pared by 4 bases and J by 0 bases, with 7 bases between. The length of the CDR3 is 13 residues. Germline CDR1 and CDR2: SGHKS and YYEKEE (reference sequence). CDR3 nucleotides: TGTGCCAGCAGCGTAGGGGTGAACACTGAAGCTTTCTTT. Translating gives CASSVGVNTEAFF. Full variable domain (missing parts from reference TRBV5-5 and TRBJ1-1): DAGVTQSPTHLIKTRGQQVTLRCSPISGHKSVSWYQQVLGQGPQFIFQYYEKEERGRGNFPDRFSARQFPNYSSELNVNALLLGDSALYLCASSVGVNTEAFFGQGTRLTVV.

The chain links TRBV6-2 or TRBV6-3 to TRBJ2-5, with TRBD2 matching 10 bases. Trimming took 3 bases from V and 5 from J; bases not matched to a gene: 12. Germline lookup yields CDR1 MNHEY and CDR2 SVGEGT. CDR3 length: 17 amino acids. CDR3 loop: CASSYSVLAGAGETQYF. Here the CDR3 DNA reads TGTGCCAGCAGTTATTCGGTCCTAGCGGGGGCCGGGGAGACCCAGTACTTC.